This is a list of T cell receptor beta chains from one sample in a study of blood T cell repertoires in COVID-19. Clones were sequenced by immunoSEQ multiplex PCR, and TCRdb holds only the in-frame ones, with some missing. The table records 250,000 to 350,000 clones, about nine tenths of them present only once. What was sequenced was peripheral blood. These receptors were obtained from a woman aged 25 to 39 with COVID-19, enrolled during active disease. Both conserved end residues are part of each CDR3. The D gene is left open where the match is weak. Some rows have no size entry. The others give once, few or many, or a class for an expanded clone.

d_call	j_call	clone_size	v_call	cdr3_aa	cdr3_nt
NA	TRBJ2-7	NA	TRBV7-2	CASSQRAASDEQYF	TGTGCCAGCAGCCAGCGGGCCGCCAGCGACGAGCAGTACTTC
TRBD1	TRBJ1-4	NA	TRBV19	CASRRPGQAVEELFF	TGTGCCAGTAGAAGACCGGGACAGGCCGTTGAAGAACTGTTTTTT
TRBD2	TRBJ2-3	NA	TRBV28	CASSFRGGTDTQYF	TGTGCCAGCAGTTTCCGGGGGGGAACAGATACGCAGTATTTT
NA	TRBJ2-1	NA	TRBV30	CAWSDRWNEQFF	TGTGCCTGGAGTGACAGATGGAATGAGCAGTTCTTC
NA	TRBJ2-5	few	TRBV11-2	CASSRSSAGTQYF	TGTGCCAGCAGCCGGTCCAGTGCAGGGACCCAGTACTTC
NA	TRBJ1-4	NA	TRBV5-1	CASSLWAGPSVTNEKLFF	TGCGCCAGCAGCTTGTGGGCCGGTCCCTCGGTGACTAATGAAAAACTGTTTTTT
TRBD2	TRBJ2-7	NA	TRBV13	CASSSSGQTYEQYF	TGTGCCAGCAGCTCTAGCGGGCAAACCTACGAGCAGTACTTC
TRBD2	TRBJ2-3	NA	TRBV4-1	CASSQETSGRPLDTQYF	TGCGCCAGCAGCCAAGAGACCAGCGGGAGGCCATTAGATACGCAGTATTTT
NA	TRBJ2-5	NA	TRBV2	CASSKEAGETQYF	TGTGCCAGCAGCAAAGAGGCTGGAGAGACCCAGTACTTC
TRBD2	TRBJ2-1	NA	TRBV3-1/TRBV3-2	CASSQSSGRVSGEQFF	TGTGCCAGCAGCCAATCCAGCGGGAGGGTTTCAGGAGAGCAGTTCTTC
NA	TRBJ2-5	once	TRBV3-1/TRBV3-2	CASSQDLGTQYF	TGTGCCAGCAGCCAAGATCTAGGGACCCAGTACTTC
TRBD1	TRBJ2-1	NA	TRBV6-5	CASSYSPGQGGDEQFF	TGTGCCAGCAGTTACTCTCCGGGACAGGGTGGCGATGAGCAGTTCTTC
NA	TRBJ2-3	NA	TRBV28	CASSLGGQGTDTQYF	TGTGCCAGCAGTTTGGGAGGACAGGGCACAGATACGCAGTATTTT
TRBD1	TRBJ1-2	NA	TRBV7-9	CASSSDRVKSYGYTF	TGTGCCAGCAGCTCGGACAGGGTAAAAAGCTATGGCTACACCTTC
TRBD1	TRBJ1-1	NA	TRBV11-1	CASSLAPGGSTEAFF	TGTGCCAGCAGCTTAGCCCCAGGGGGCTCTACTGAAGCTTTCTTT
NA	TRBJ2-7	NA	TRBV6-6	CASSPVGSGYEQYF	TGTGCCAGCAGTCCGGTCGGGAGCGGCTACGAGCAGTACTTC
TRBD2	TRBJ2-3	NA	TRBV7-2	CASRRSSGTLTQYF	TGTGCCAGCAGGAGATCTAGCGGGACCTTAACGCAGTATTTT
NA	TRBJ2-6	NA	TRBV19	CASTYSGRAGANVLTF	TGTGCCAGTACCTATAGTGGCAGGGCTGGGGCCAACGTCCTGACTTTC
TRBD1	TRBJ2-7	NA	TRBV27	CASRRRTGGGEQYF	TGTGCCAGCAGAAGAAGGACAGGGGGAGGCGAGCAGTACTTC
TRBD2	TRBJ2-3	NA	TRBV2	CASTGTSGAWWGTDTQYF	TGTGCCAGCACTGGGACTAGCGGGGCCTGGTGGGGCACAGATACGCAGTATTTT
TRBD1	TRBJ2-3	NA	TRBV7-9	CASSSRDRSTDTQYF	TGTGCCAGCAGCTCCCGGGACAGGAGCACAGATACGCAGTATTTT